A selection of T cell receptor beta chains follows, all from one sample in a study of cytomegalovirus exposure and HLA in healthy donors. TCRdb's table, derived via immunoSEQ multiplex PCR, lists solely in-frame clones and lacks some. This table has fewer than 120,000 clones, 78% appearing once. The source material was PBMCs. Every receptor here comes from a woman in her 30s in good health and CMV-seronegative. Both conserved end residues are part of each CDR3. D genes are given only for firm matches. Some rows have no size entry. The others give once, few or many, or a class for an expanded clone.

TRBV27	-	TRBD1	TRBJ1-2	TGTGCCAGCAGTAGGACAGGGGTCAACTATGGCTACACCTTC	CASSRTGVNYGYTF
TRBV12-5	-	TRBD1	TRBJ1-1	TGTGCTAGTGGTTTCCTTCTGCCGGGACAGGGGACGAACACTGAAGCTTTCTTT	CASGFLLPGQGTNTEAFF
TRBV10-3	-	TRBD1	TRBJ1-1	TGTGCCATCAGATCAGGACAGGGGGCTGACACTGAAGCTTTCTTT	CAIRSGQGADTEAFF
TRBV15	-	-	TRBJ1-5	TGTGCCACCAGCAGAGGGCAGAATAATCAGCCCCAGCATTTT	CATSRGQNNQPQHF
TRBV29-1	few	-	TRBJ1-1	TGCAGCGCCCACCGGGGCGACAGCGGGACTGAAGCTTTCTTT	CSAHRGDSGTEAFF
TRBV10-3	-	TRBD1	TRBJ2-5	TGTGCCATCCGGGACAGGGAAGAGACCCAGTACTTC	CAIRDREETQYF
TRBV14	-	TRBD2	TRBJ2-5	TGTGCCAGCAGCCTCCGTAGGGGCGGGAGACAAGAGACCCAGTACTTC	CASSLRRGGRQETQYF
TRBV18	-	-	TRBJ1-1	TGTGCCAGCTCACCAGGACTAACAGAGAACACTGAAGCTTTCTTT	CASSPGLTENTEAFF
TRBV30	-	TRBD2	TRBJ2-7	TGTGCCTGGACGGGACTAGCGGGAGTAGAGCAGTACTTC	CAWTGLAGVEQYF
TRBV13	-	-	TRBJ2-7	TGTGCCAGCAGCTTAGGGGACAGACCCTACGAGCAGTACTTC	CASSLGDRPYEQYF
TRBV6-1	-	-	TRBJ2-1	TGTGCCAGCAGTGGAACAGGGCCCCCATCCTACAATGAGCAGTTCTTC	CASSGTGPPSYNEQFF
TRBV2	-	-	TRBJ2-7	TGTGCCAGCAGTGCTAGCGGGACAGGGGAGGCCGAGCAGTACTTC	CASSASGTGEAEQYF
TRBV7-2	-	-	TRBJ1-5	TGTGCCAGCAGCCCAACTGGGGCGAGCAATCAGCCCCAGCATTTT	CASSPTGASNQPQHF
TRBV30	-	-	TRBJ1-3	TGTGCCTGGAGTGGACAGATCTCTGGAAACACCATATATTTT	CAWSGQISGNTIYF
TRBV28	few	TRBD1	TRBJ2-5	TGTGCCAGCAGTTTCGGGACAGGGCATGAGACCCAGTACTTC	CASSFGTGHETQYF
TRBV4-3	once	-	TRBJ2-3	TGCGCCAGCAGCCAAGAGGGGGGACGGGTTACGCAGTATTTT	CASSQEGGRVTQYF
TRBV7-3	-	-	TRBJ2-1	TGTGCCAGCAGCTCGGGGGGCGAAAACAATGAGCAGTTCTTC	CASSSGGENNEQFF
TRBV11-2	-	TRBD1	TRBJ2-5	TGTGCCAGCAGCTTAGGCGCCGGGACAGAGCTTCCCATTAACTTC	CASSLGAGTELPINF
TRBV6-5	-	-	TRBJ2-2	TGTGCCAGCTTGAACTTATACACCGGGGAGCTGTTTTTT	CASLNLYTGELFF
TRBV28	-	TRBD2	TRBJ2-1	TGTGCCAGCAGTCCGCGCCTGCTAGCGGGGGGGTTCTCGCAGTTCTTC	CASSPRLLAGGFSQFF
TRBV1	-	-	TRBJ2-2	TGCACCAGCAGCCAAGATAAAGGACTAGCGGGTACGAACACCGGGGAGCTGTTTTTT	CTSSQDKGLAGTNTGELFF
TRBV7-2	-	-	TRBJ1-3	TGTGCCAGCAGCTTACCGGGGGTGGATTTT	CASSLPGVDF
TRBV7-8	-	TRBD1	TRBJ1-1	TGTGCCAGCAGCTTACGGACAGGACGTTTGAACACTGAAGCTTTCTTT	CASSLRTGRLNTEAFF
TRBV5-1	-	TRBD1	TRBJ1-4	TGCGCCAGCAGCTTGGCCGCAGGGGGCATAGCTAATGAAAAACTGTTTTTT	CASSLAAGGIANEKLFF
TRBV27	-	-	TRBJ1-2	TGTGCCAGCAGCACCTACAGGGACTATGGCTACACCTTC	CASSTYRDYGYTF
TRBV10-1	-	TRBD2	TRBJ2-2	TGCGCCCGGAGGCTGGCGGGAGAATCGAACACCGGGGAGCTGTTTTTT	CARRLAGESNTGELFF
TRBV7-2	few	-	TRBJ1-6	TGTGCCAGCAGCCCACCGGGGAGTTCACCCCTCCACTTT	CASSPPGSSPLHF
TRBV6-5	-	-	TRBJ1-2	TGTGCCAGCAGGAAAGACAGTACCTATGGCTACACCTTC	CASRKDSTYGYTF
TRBV4-2	-	-	TRBJ2-1	TGTGCCAGCAGCCAAGTACCGCCGGGACTCAACTCCTACAATGAGCAGTTCTTC	CASSQVPPGLNSYNEQFF
TRBV30	-	-	TRBJ1-2	TGTGCCTGGAGTGTAGGCGGGGGCTACACCTTC	CAWSVGGGYTF
TRBV6-5	-	-	TRBJ1-5	TGTGCCAGCAGTTATAGGGGAGGGGAGCAGCCCCAGCATTTT	CASSYRGGEQPQHF
TRBV27	-	-	TRBJ1-1	TGTGCCAGCAGTTTCCGTCGGGGGACTGAAGCTTTCTTT	CASSFRRGTEAFF
TRBV28	-	-	TRBJ1-3	TGTGCCAGCAATCCCAACCCCAGGGATTATAACACCATATATTTT	CASNPNPRDYNTIYF
TRBV5-1	few	TRBD1	TRBJ2-6	TGCGCCAGCAGCTTGGTATCGACAGGGGGCTTTGGGGCCAACGTCCTGACTTTC	CASSLVSTGGFGANVLTF
TRBV9	-	-	TRBJ1-5	TGTGCCAGCAGCGTTGATCCCTCAGGCTTACCCCAGCATTTT	CASSVDPSGLPQHF
TRBV30	-	-	TRBJ1-3	TGTGCCTGGAAGGCAGGGGCTGGAAACACCATATATTTT	CAWKAGAGNTIYF
TRBV7-2	-	TRBD1	TRBJ1-3	TGTGCCAGCAGCTCGAACAGGGGGCCTGGAAACACCATATATTTT	CASSSNRGPGNTIYF
TRBV28	-	-	TRBJ2-1	TGTGCCAGCAGACTTCCGGCGGGGAAGAAGTTCTTC	CASRLPAGKKFF
TRBV28	-	-	TRBJ1-1	TGTGCCAGCAGTTTACAGGCGAACACTGAAGCTTTCTTT	CASSLQANTEAFF
TRBV27	-	TRBD1	TRBJ1-2	TGTGCCAGCAGTTCGACAGGGCAATTGGGCTATGGCTACACCTTC	CASSSTGQLGYGYTF
TRBV19	-	-	TRBJ1-5	TGTGCCAGTAGTCCGCAGGGCGGCAATCAGCCCCAGCATTTT	CASSPQGGNQPQHF
TRBV30	once	-	TRBJ2-1	TGTGCCTGTCCATTTGACAGGTCCTACAATGAGCAGTTCTTC	CACPFDRSYNEQFF